This is a list of T cell receptor beta chains from one sample in a study of neurological immune-mediated disorders. A single record per CDR3 protein comes from TCRdb applying MiXCR to the 5' RACE reads. The sample lists tens of thousands of distinct CDR3 sequences; approximately 11% were seen once. Sequencing input: PBMCs. These TCRs come from a woman in her sixties with HTLV-1-associated myelopathy (HAM/TSP). Both conserved end residues are part of each CDR3. A D gene is named only where the DNA matches it firmly. Rows give clone size only sometimes, using once, few, many, or a class for an expanded clone.

>.|TRBV12-3/TRBV12-4|many|TRBJ2-2
TGTGCCAGCAGTCCTCACAGGGCCGGGGAGCTGTTTTTT
CASSPHRAGELFF
>.|TRBV3-1|many|TRBJ1-2
TGTGCCAGCAGCAGCGACTATGGCTACACCTTC
CASSSDYGYTF
>.|TRBV11-2|many|TRBJ2-1
TGTGCCAGCAGCCTAAGACAGGGACTCAATGAGCAGTTCTTC
CASSLRQGLNEQFF
>.|TRBV6-5|many|TRBJ2-4
TGTGCCAGCAGTCCCGGACAGCTAGCCAAAAACATTCAGTACTTC
CASSPGQLAKNIQYF
>.|TRBV5-1|many|TRBJ2-1
TGCGCCAGCAGCGGGATGGGAGTGTTGTACAATGAGCAGTTCTTC
CASSGMGVLYNEQFF
>.|TRBV27|many|TRBJ2-1
TGTGCCAGCAGTCCTTCGGCCTACAATGAGCAGTTCTTC
CASSPSAYNEQFF
>TRBD1|TRBV20-1|many|TRBJ2-3
TGCAGTGCTCCCTCCAGGGGGCGGTCAGATACGCAGTATTTT
CSAPSRGRSDTQYF
>TRBD2|TRBV9|many|TRBJ2-1
TGTGCCAGCTCCGGGCGGGAGGATCACAATGAGCAGTTCTTC
CASSGREDHNEQFF
>TRBD1|TRBV4-1|many|TRBJ1-4
TGCGCCAGCAGCCAAGCACCGGGACAGGGGGCAACTAATGAAAAACTGTTTTTT
CASSQAPGQGATNEKLFF
>TRBD1|TRBV3-1|many|TRBJ1-3
TGTGCCAGCAGTCGGACAGGGTTTCTCTCTGGAAACACCATATATTTT
CASSRTGFLSGNTIYF
>TRBD1|TRBV13|many|TRBJ1-1
TGTGCCAGCCTCAAGCTCAGGGGGACTGAAGCTTTCTTT
CASLKLRGTEAFF
>TRBD2|TRBV10-3|many|TRBJ2-1
TGTGCCATCAGTCCTTCGGGCGGGGGGTCCTACAATGAGCAGTTCTTC
CAISPSGGGSYNEQFF
>.|TRBV7-9|many|TRBJ2-1
TGTGCCACCCGAATTGAGGAGCAGTTCTTC
CATRIEEQFF
>.|TRBV5-5|many|TRBJ1-2
TGTGCCAGCAGCTTGGTGGGCAGGACGAACTATGGCTACACCTTC
CASSLVGRTNYGYTF
>TRBD2|TRBV5-1|.|TRBJ2-2
TGCGCCAGCAGCCCCTCGGGTGCGGGAGGGCCAAGGGAGCTGTTTTTT
CASSPSGAGGPRELFF
>.|TRBV14|large|TRBJ1-2
TGTGCCAGCAGCCAAGATAGGACCTATGGCTACACCTTC
CASSQDRTYGYTF
>.|TRBV7-8|.|TRBJ2-4
TGTGCCAGCAGCTTAGTTGCCGCGGGACTTATGTACTTC
CASSLVAAGLMYF
>.|TRBV7-9|many|TRBJ2-7
TGTGCCAGCAGCAATCAACTGGCAATTCAATACGAGCAGTACTTC
CASSNQLAIQYEQYF
>TRBD2|TRBV20-1|many|TRBJ2-7
TGCAGTGCTATAAGACCGGGCGGGGGAGAGCAGTACTTC
CSAIRPGGGEQYF
>.|TRBV20-1|.|TRBJ2-1
TGCAGTGCTAAGACTAGCTCCTACAATGAGCAGTTCTTC
CSAKTSSYNEQFF
>.|TRBV29-1|many|TRBJ2-7
TGCAGCGTCTCCGAAGGTGGTGAGCAGTACTTC
CSVSEGGEQYF
>.|TRBV28|many|TRBJ1-1
TGTGCCAGCAGTTTATTTGTTTTTCGTACAGGGCAGAACACTGAAGCTTTCTTT
CASSLFVFRTGQNTEAFF
>TRBD1|TRBV7-8|many|TRBJ2-1
TGTGCCAGCAGCCATAGGGACAGGGACGTCTCCTACAATGAGCAGTTCTTC
CASSHRDRDVSYNEQFF
>.|TRBV5-1|many|TRBJ2-3
TGCGCCAGCAGCTTGGGGGGCCCCGCAGATACGCAGTATTTT
CASSLGGPADTQYF
>TRBD2|TRBV5-1|many|TRBJ2-3
TGCGCCAGCAGCTTGGGAACTAGCGGGAGGGCCTTAGATACGCAGTATTTT
CASSLGTSGRALDTQYF
>.|TRBV12-3/TRBV12-4|many|TRBJ2-7
TGTGCCAGCAGTCGGGAGATATACTACGAGCAGTACTTC
CASSREIYYEQYF
>TRBD1|TRBV20-1|many|TRBJ2-4
TGCAGTGCTAGAGCCGGGGACAGATCCAAAAACATTCAGTACTTC
CSARAGDRSKNIQYF
>.|TRBV4-1|many|TRBJ2-7
TGCGCCAGCAGCCAAGTGGACGAATCCACCTACGAGCAGTACTTC
CASSQVDESTYEQYF
>TRBD2|TRBV19|many|TRBJ2-6
TGTGCCAGTTCCATAGCGGGCGGCTCTGGGGCCAACGTCCTGACTTTC
CASSIAGGSGANVLTF
>TRBD1|TRBV4-1|many|TRBJ1-1
TGCGCCAGCAGCCGAGGACAGGGGGCGTTGGGCACTGAAGCTTTCTTT
CASSRGQGALGTEAFF
>.|TRBV5-1|once|TRBJ2-1
TGCGCCAGCTCGGTACTAGCTATCTCCTACAATGAACAGTTCTTC
CASSVLAISYNEQFF
>TRBD2|TRBV20-1|many|TRBJ2-7
TGCAGTGCTAGCGAACCGGGACTAGCGGGGCAGTACTTC
CSASEPGLAGQYF
>.|TRBV10-3|many|TRBJ2-7
TGTGCCATCAGTGAAAGGGAATACGAGCAGTACTTC
CAISEREYEQYF
>.|TRBV12-3/TRBV12-4|.|TRBJ2-3
TGTGCCAGAAGTTCAGACCTACAGGGAAAAACGCAGTATTTT
CARSSDLQGKTQYF
>.|TRBV27|many|TRBJ2-6
TGTGCCGCTGGGGTCTCTGGGGCCAACGTCCTGACTTTC
CAAGVSGANVLTF
>.|TRBV9|many|TRBJ2-1
TGTGCCAGCAGCGTCAAAGAAAGCAGCTCCTACAATGAGCAGTTCTTC
CASSVKESSSYNEQFF
>TRBD2|TRBV4-1|large|TRBJ2-1
TGCGCCAGCAGCCAAGAATCAGCTAGCGGCATCAATGAGCAGTTCTTC
CASSQESASGINEQFF
>.|TRBV7-2|many|TRBJ1-3
TGTGCCAGCAGCTTAGGGGAATCTGGAAACACCATATATTTT
CASSLGESGNTIYF
>TRBD1|TRBV20-1|.|TRBJ1-1
TGCAGTGCTTGGGACAGGGAGTACACTGAAGCTTTCTTT
CSAWDREYTEAFF
>TRBD1|TRBV12-3/TRBV12-4|many|TRBJ2-7
TGTGCCAGCAGTTTAGGACAGGGATCCACCTACGAGCAGTACTTC
CASSLGQGSTYEQYF
>.|TRBV9|many|TRBJ2-4
TGTGCCAGCAGCGTCGGACCCCAAGCGAACTTTCAGTACTTC
CASSVGPQANFQYF
>.|TRBV20-1|.|TRBJ2-5
TGCAGTGCTAGGGGTCTTGACGTGAGCAGGGAGATCCAGTACTTC
CSARGLDVSREIQYF
>.|TRBV15|many|TRBJ2-1
TGTGCCACCAGCAGAGATTTGAATGAGCAGTTCTTC
CATSRDLNEQFF
>.|TRBV7-2|once|TRBJ2-7
.
CASSFYICSARAGGAHEQYF
>TRBD2|TRBV5-1|many|TRBJ2-1
TGCGCCAGCAGCACCTCCGGGACTAGCGGTGAGCAGTTCTTC
CASSTSGTSGEQFF
>.|TRBV18|many|TRBJ1-2
TGTGCCAGCTCACCCGACGAGACTTATGGCTACACCTTC
CASSPDETYGYTF
>.|TRBV28|.|TRBJ2-7
TGTGCCAGCAGTGGAAGTCCTCAGCGGAGCTCCTACGAGCAGTACTTC
CASSGSPQRSSYEQYF
>.|TRBV9|many|TRBJ1-1
TGTGCCAGCAGCGTAGTGGCAGCTGGGGACACTGAAGCTTTCTTT
CASSVVAAGDTEAFF
>.|TRBV7-9|many|TRBJ2-3
TGTGCCAGCAGCTTAGCCGGGGGTGGAGATACGCAGTATTTT
CASSLAGGGDTQYF
>.|TRBV12-3/TRBV12-4|many|TRBJ1-1
TGTGCCAGCAGTTTAGCGGGGAGACGTAATGAAGCTTTCTTT
CASSLAGRRNEAFF
>TRBD1|TRBV5-1|many|TRBJ1-1
TGCGCCAGCAGCGGGGGGACAGCCAACACTGAAGCTTTCTTT
CASSGGTANTEAFF
>TRBD1|TRBV12-3/TRBV12-4|many|TRBJ1-2
TGTGCCAGCAGTACAGGGGCCTCTGGCTACACCTTC
CASSTGASGYTF
>TRBD2|TRBV6-5|many|TRBJ2-7
TGTGCCAGCAGCAGGACTAGCGGGGAATCCTACGAGCAGTACTTC
CASSRTSGESYEQYF
>.|TRBV3-1|many|TRBJ2-7
TGTGCCAGCAGCCATGGCGCATCTTGGACAGCCGCCTACGAGCAGTACTTC
CASSHGASWTAAYEQYF